Listed below are T cell receptor beta chains from one sample, sequenced in a study of blood T cell repertoires in COVID-19. Libraries were prepared by immunoSEQ multiplex PCR; TCRdb keeps only in-frame clonotypes and omits some of them. This table has about 380,000 clones, approximately 89% appearing once. Specimen: PBMCs or T cells enriched from blood (not recorded which). The origin of the receptors is a man younger than 40 who had recovered from COVID-19. The CDR3 runs from the conserved cysteine through the conserved F or W. D genes are given only for firm matches. Rows give clone size only sometimes, using once, few, many, or a class for an expanded clone.

j_call clone_size v_call d_call cdr3_aa cdr3_nt
TRBJ2-7 once TRBV2 TRBD1 CASSAGQVEQYF TGTGCCAGCAGCGCCGGACAGGTCGAGCAGTACTTC
TRBJ1-1 NA TRBV5-1 NA CASSLGPENTEAFF TGCGCCAGCAGCCTTGGGCCGGAGAACACTGAAGCTTTCTTT
TRBJ2-3 NA TRBV5-1 NA CASRDGGGTDTQYF TGCGCCAGCAGAGATGGCGGGGGCACAGATACGCAGTATTTT
TRBJ2-1 few TRBV7-9 NA CASSSTGLSTREQFF TGTGCCAGCAGCTCCACAGGGCTCTCGACGCGAGAGCAGTTCTTC
TRBJ2-2 NA TRBV11-3 NA CASSLDRRTGELFF TGTGCCAGCAGCTTAGATCGGAGGACCGGGGAGCTGTTTTTT
TRBJ2-7 NA TRBV14 TRBD2 CASSQDLAGGLHEQYF TGTGCCAGCAGCCAAGATCTAGCGGGGGGCCTCCACGAGCAGTACTTC
TRBJ1-5 NA TRBV18 TRBD1 CASSFREGGSQPQHF TGTGCCAGCTCATTCCGGGAAGGGGGCAGTCAGCCCCAGCATTTT
TRBJ1-1 NA TRBV3-1/TRBV3-2 TRBD1 CASSQGQVSEAFF TGTGCCAGCAGCCAGGGACAGGTCTCTGAAGCTTTCTTT
TRBJ2-2 NA TRBV5-1 NA CASSLGTPTGELFF TGCGCCAGCAGCTTGGGGACACCAACCGGGGAGCTGTTTTTT
TRBJ1-1 NA TRBV29-1 NA CSVGASTNTEAFF TGCAGCGTTGGGGCCTCCACAAACACTGAAGCTTTCTTT
TRBJ1-1 NA TRBV11-3 NA CASSLKAGFEAFF TGTGCCAGCAGCCTTAAGGCGGGTTTTGAAGCTTTCTTT
TRBJ2-6 once TRBV13 TRBD2 CASSQGLASSGANVLTF TGTGCCAGCAGCCAGGGACTAGCTAGCTCTGGGGCCAACGTCCTGACTTTC
TRBJ2-7 NA TRBV6-5 TRBD1 CASSLGTALTYEQYF TGTGCCAGCAGCCTAGGGACAGCCTTAACCTACGAGCAGTACTTC
TRBJ1-3 once TRBV30 TRBD1 CAQKTGNSGNTIYF TGTGCCCAAAAGACAGGGAACTCTGGAAACACCATATATTTT
TRBJ2-3 NA TRBV5-4 TRBD2 CASSLALAGFSDTQYF TGTGCCAGCAGCTTGGCCCTAGCGGGGTTTTCAGATACGCAGTATTTT
TRBJ2-1 NA TRBV5-1 NA CASSPFRGNEQFF TGCGCCAGCAGCCCTTTTAGGGGGAATGAGCAGTTCTTC
TRBJ2-7 NA TRBV12-3/TRBV12-4 NA CASSLAVYEQYF TGTGCCAGCAGTTTAGCCGTCTACGAGCAGTACTTC
TRBJ1-5 NA TRBV9 NA CASSVAGVGLGNQPQHF TGTGCCAGCAGCGTAGCGGGGGTCGGATTAGGGAATCAGCCCCAGCATTTT
TRBJ2-1 NA TRBV19 TRBD1 CASRRQGNEQFF TGTGCCAGTAGGAGACAGGGGAATGAGCAGTTCTTC
TRBJ2-1 NA TRBV6-4 TRBD2 CASSEKPSGGAAEQFF TGTGCCAGCAGTGAGAAACCTAGCGGGGGGGCCGCTGAGCAGTTCTTC
TRBJ1-4 NA TRBV19 NA CASSTGEKLFF TGTGCCAGTAGTACGGGTGAAAAACTGTTTTTT
TRBJ2-7 NA TRBV4-3 NA CASSQDLGSYEQYF TGCGCCAGCAGCCAAGATCTAGGATCCTACGAGCAGTACTTC
TRBJ1-3 NA TRBV6-1 NA CASSEGRGFGNTIYF TGTGCCAGCAGTGAAGGGAGGGGATTCGGAAACACCATATATTTT
TRBJ1-2 NA TRBV7-3 NA CASSSSSGNGYTF TGTGCCAGCAGCTCATCATCAGGGAATGGCTACACCTTC
TRBJ1-1 NA TRBV19 NA CASKPPPGDWNTEAFF TGTGCCAGTAAACCACCCCCGGGGGATTGGAACACTGAAGCTTTCTTT
TRBJ2-2 NA TRBV9 NA CASSVEANTGELFF TGTGCCAGCAGCGTAGAAGCAAACACCGGGGAGCTGTTTTTT
TRBJ2-1 NA TRBV7-6 TRBD1 CASSPLRQGAFEQFF TGTGCCAGCAGCCCATTACGACAGGGGGCCTTTGAGCAGTTCTTC
TRBJ2-3 NA TRBV4-3 TRBD2 CASSQGPSGGSTDTQYF TGCGCCAGCAGCCAAGGTCCTAGCGGGGGCAGCACAGATACGCAGTATTTT
TRBJ2-5 once TRBV5-1 TRBD1 CASSLGGQGAQETQYF TGCGCCAGCAGCTTGGGGGGACAGGGGGCTCAAGAGACCCAGTACTTC
TRBJ1-2 NA TRBV5-8 NA CASSSTRGLEGYTF TGTGCCAGCAGCTCGACCCGGGGACTCGAGGGCTACACCTTC
TRBJ2-1 NA TRBV6-5 TRBD1 CASRNSIQGTEQFF TGTGCCAGCAGGAATTCGATACAGGGGACTGAGCAGTTCTTC
TRBJ2-7 NA TRBV9 NA CASSVGVGGLNSYEQYF TGTGCCAGCAGCGTAGGGGTCGGGGGGCTAAACTCCTACGAGCAGTACTTC
TRBJ1-1 once TRBV19 NA CASSIDLTANTEAFF TGTGCCAGTAGTATAGATTTGACAGCGAACACTGAAGCTTTCTTT
TRBJ2-7 NA TRBV11-2 TRBD1 CASSFWGQSYEQYF TGTGCCAGCAGCTTCTGGGGACAGTCCTACGAGCAGTACTTC
TRBJ1-5 NA TRBV3-1/TRBV3-2 NA CASSLHTGSDQPQHF TGTGCCAGCAGCCTTCACACAGGGTCGGATCAGCCCCAGCATTTT
TRBJ2-7 NA TRBV12-5 NA CASGPTSVEQYF TGTGCTAGTGGTCCTACTTCCGTCGAGCAGTACTTC
TRBJ2-7 NA TRBV10-3 NA CAIRLGMDSYEQYF TGTGCCATTAGATTGGGCATGGACTCCTACGAGCAGTACTTC